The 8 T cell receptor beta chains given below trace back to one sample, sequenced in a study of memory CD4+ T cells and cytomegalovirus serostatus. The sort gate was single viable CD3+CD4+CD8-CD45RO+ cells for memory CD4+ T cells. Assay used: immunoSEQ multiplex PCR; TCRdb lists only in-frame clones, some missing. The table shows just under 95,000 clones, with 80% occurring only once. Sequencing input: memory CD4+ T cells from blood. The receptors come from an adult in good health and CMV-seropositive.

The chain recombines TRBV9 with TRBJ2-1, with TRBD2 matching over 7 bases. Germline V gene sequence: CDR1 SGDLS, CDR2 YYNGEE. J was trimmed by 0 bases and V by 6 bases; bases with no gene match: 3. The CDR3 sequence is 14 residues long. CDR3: CASTSGVSYNEQFF. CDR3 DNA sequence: TGTGCCAGCACTAGCGGAGTCTCCTACAATGAGCAGTTCTTC. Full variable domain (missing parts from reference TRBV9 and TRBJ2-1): DSGVTQTPKHLITATGQRVTLRCSPRSGDLSVYWYQQSLDQGLQFLIQYYNGEERAKGNILERFSAQQFPDLHSELNLSSLELGDSALYFCASTSGVSYNEQFFGPGTRLTVL.

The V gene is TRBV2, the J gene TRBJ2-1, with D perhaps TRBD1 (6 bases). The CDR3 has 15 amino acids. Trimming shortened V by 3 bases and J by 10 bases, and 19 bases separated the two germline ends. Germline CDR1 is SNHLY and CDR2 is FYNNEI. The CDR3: CASSDTPGRGLEQFF. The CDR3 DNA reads TGTGCCAGCAGTGACACTCCGGGCAGGGGATTAGAGCAGTTCTTC.

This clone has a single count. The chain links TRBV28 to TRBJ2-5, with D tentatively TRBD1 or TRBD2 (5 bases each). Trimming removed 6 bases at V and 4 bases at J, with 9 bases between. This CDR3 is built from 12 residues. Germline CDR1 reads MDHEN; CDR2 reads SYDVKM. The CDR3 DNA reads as TGTGCCAGCAGACTGGGGGTAGAGACCCAGTACTTC. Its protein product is CASRLGVETQYF.

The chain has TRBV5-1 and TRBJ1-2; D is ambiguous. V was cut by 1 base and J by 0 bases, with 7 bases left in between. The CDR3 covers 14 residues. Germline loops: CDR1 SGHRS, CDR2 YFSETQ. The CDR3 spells CASSLTDPNYGYTF. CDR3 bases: TGCGCCAGCAGCTTGACAGATCCTAACTATGGCTACACCTTC.

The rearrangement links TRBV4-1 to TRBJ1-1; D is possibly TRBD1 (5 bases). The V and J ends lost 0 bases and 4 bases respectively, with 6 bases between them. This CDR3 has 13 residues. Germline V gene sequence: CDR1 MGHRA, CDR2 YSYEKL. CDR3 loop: CASSQERGTEAFF. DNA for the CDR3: TGCGCCAGCAGCCAAGAAAGGGGCACTGAAGCTTTCTTT.

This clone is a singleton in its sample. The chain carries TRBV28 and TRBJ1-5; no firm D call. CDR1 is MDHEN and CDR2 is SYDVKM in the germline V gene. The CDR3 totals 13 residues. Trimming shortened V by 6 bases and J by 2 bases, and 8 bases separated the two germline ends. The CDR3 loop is CASRSGGNQPQHF. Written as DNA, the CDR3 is TGTGCCAGCAGGTCCGGGGGCAATCAGCCCCAGCATTTT.

The CDR3 nucleotides are TGTGCCAGCAGCCAGACTAGCGGTGGCACCGGGGAGCTGTTTTTT. Amino acids: CASSQTSGGTGELFF. The chain employs TRBV7-9 and TRBJ2-2; 9 nucleotides agree with TRBD2. The CDR3 extends over 15 amino acids. From germline, CDR1 is SEHNR and CDR2 FQNEAQ (reference sequence). After removal of 5 bases from V and 4 bases from J, the junction contained 5 bases not matched to a gene.

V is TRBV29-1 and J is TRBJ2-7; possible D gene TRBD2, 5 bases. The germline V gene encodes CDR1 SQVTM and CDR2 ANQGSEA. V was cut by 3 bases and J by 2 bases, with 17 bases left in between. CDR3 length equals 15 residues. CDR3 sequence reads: CSVEGSPLGTYEQYF. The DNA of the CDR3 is TGCAGCGTTGAGGGGAGTCCCCTCGGGACCTACGAGCAGTACTTC.